One sample yielded the 21 T cell receptor beta chains listed below, sequenced in a study of PD-L1 blockade in urothelial cancer. This table comes from immunoSEQ multiplex PCR, and its TCRdb copy is limited to in-frame clones, with some not included. Of some 120,000 clones detected, 86% appear once; the ten largest clones hold roughly 2.6%. Specified time point: peripheral blood 6 weeks after treatment start. This material consisted of PBMCs, taken around atezolizumab (anti-PD-L1) treatment. These receptors were obtained from a man aged 45 to 65 with urothelial cancer.

This chain uses TRBV19 with TRBJ2-7; 8 positions match TRBD1. Per germline, CDR1 LNHDA and CDR2 SQIVND (reference sequence). The CDR3 sequence is 15 residues long. V lost 5 bases and J lost 0; bases outside the gene matches: 6. The CDR3 DNA sequence: TGTGCCAGTAGTTTTCCGGGACAGGCCTCCTACGAGCAGTACTTC. Amino acids: CASSFPGQASYEQYF.

This chain links TRBV18 with TRBJ1-5; D not resolved. The V gene's germline CDR1 is KGHSH and CDR2 LQKENI. CDR3 size: 14 residues. Between the trimmed V and J ends, which lost 5 bases and 0 bases, there was a span of 8 bases. The CDR3 sequence is CASSRPGSNQPQHF. The CDR3 nucleotides read TGTGCCAGCTCAAGGCCAGGTAGCAATCAGCCCCAGCATTTT.

This chain joins TRBV5-1 and TRBJ1-2; a weak D match, TRBD1 (5 bases). Germline-derived CDR1 and CDR2 are SGHRS and YFSETQ. The CDR3 has 15 amino acids. The V and J ends lost 0 bases and 4 bases respectively, with 13 bases between them. CDR3 in amino acids: CASSLGWGGPYGYTF. The CDR3 bases are TGCGCCAGCAGCTTGGGCTGGGGCGGACCCTATGGCTACACCTTC.

The rearrangement uses TRBV28 and TRBJ2-2; D not certain. The CDR3 runs 13 residues. The V end was cut by 3 bases, the J end by 2 bases, with 4 bases between. Germline-derived CDR1 and CDR2 are MDHEN and SYDVKM. In DNA, the CDR3 is TGTGCCAGCAGTTTCTTCAACACCGGGGAGCTGTTTTTT. Translated: CASSFFNTGELFF.

The chain employs TRBV5-1 and TRBJ1-3; unclear D gene. The CDR3 is made up of 16 amino acids. V was pared by 2 bases and J by 0 bases, with 12 bases between. CDR1 and CDR2 from the germline V gene are SGHRS and YFSETQ. The CDR3 DNA is TGCGCCAGCAGCTTATGGGCCTCTGGCTCTGGAAACACCATATATTTT. Translation gives CASSLWASGSGNTIYF.

This clone was seen once. The rearrangement links TRBV6-6 to TRBJ2-3; 7 bases are shared with TRBD1. Germline V gene lookup returns CDR1 MNHNY and CDR2 SVGAGI (reference sequence). This CDR3 contains 15 residues. V lost 4 bases to trimming and J lost 3 bases; unmatched junction nucleotides: 7. The CDR3 DNA follows: TGTGCCAGCAGTTCGCAGGGGGTGGGTACAGATACGCAGTATTTT. Translating gives CASSSQGVGTDTQYF.

In its sample, this clone was seen once. The rearrangement links TRBV2 to TRBJ1-5; D possibly corresponds to TRBD1 (6 bases). CDR3 length: 13 residues. Trimming stripped 7 bases from V and 4 bases from J, with 11 bases between. Germline V gene sequence: CDR1 SNHLY, CDR2 FYNNEI. The DNA of the CDR3 is TGTGCCAGCAAATACGGACAGAATCAGCCCCAGCATTTT. This encodes CASKYGQNQPQHF. Full variable domain (outside the CDR3, taken from reference TRBV2 and TRBJ1-5): EPEVTQTPSHQVTQMGQEVILRCVPISNHLYFYWYRQILGQKVEFLVSFYNNEISEKSEIFDDQFSVERPDGSNFTLKIRSTKLEDSAMYFCASKYGQNQPQHFGDGTRLSIL.

This chain links TRBV5-1 with TRBJ1-1, with TRBD1 as a possible D gene (5 bases). The CDR3 runs 15 residues. The V end lost 0 bases, the J end lost 9 bases, and 18 bases lay between the germline ends. Per the germline V gene, CDR1 is SGHRS and CDR2 is YFSETQ. This CDR3 is CASSLVGGLEVKAFF. The DNA of the CDR3 is TGCGCCAGCAGCTTGGTGGGGGGACTGGAAGTAAAAGCTTTCTTT.

This clone was seen more than once but under ten times. The V gene is TRBV5-1, the J gene TRBJ2-1; TRBD2 aligns across 11 bases. CDR3 length: 16 residues. Trimming removed 4 bases from V and 5 bases from J; junction bases left unmatched: 8. CDR1 and CDR2 (germline): SGHRS, YFSETQ. As DNA, the CDR3 is TGCGCCAGCAGCAGACTGACTAGCGGGAAGGACAATGAGCAGTTCTTC. Encoded protein: CASSRLTSGKDNEQFF.

This sequence joins TRBV5-6 and TRBJ2-7, with 10 nucleotides matching TRBD1. CDR1 SGHDT and CDR2 YYEEEE come from the germline V gene. V dropped 4 bases and J dropped 5; count of bases not matched to a gene: 9. CDR3 length equals 15 residues. The CDR3 loop is CASSEPGQGYHEQYF. The CDR3, as DNA: TGTGCCAGCAGCGAACCGGGACAGGGGTATCACGAGCAGTACTTC.

The V gene is TRBV29-1, the J gene TRBJ1-2; D uncertain. The germline V and J ends were trimmed by 5 bases and 8 bases, with 12 bases remaining between them. Germline V lookup: CDR1 SQVTM, CDR2 ANQGSEA. CDR3 length: 11 amino acids. In DNA, the CDR3 is TGCAGCGTTCTGGGCAGCAGGGGCTACACCTTC. Translated: CSVLGSRGYTF.

The rearrangement uses TRBV25-1 and TRBJ2-5; 8 bases are a match to TRBD2. Germline lookup yields CDR1 MGHDK and CDR2 SYGVNS. J gave up 1 base and V 5 bases, and 3 bases lay outside the gene matches. This CDR3 is 14 amino acids long. Written as DNA, the CDR3 is TGTGCCAGCAGTCGACGGGAGGGCCAAGAGACCCAGTACTTC. Protein sequence: CASSRREGQETQYF.

V usage is TRBV15 and J usage is TRBJ2-3, with D possibly matching TRBD1 (6 bases). The CDR3 spans 15 residues. Germline V gives CDR1 LNHNV, CDR2 YYDKDF (reference sequence). V was clipped by 5 bases and J by 2 bases, with 14 bases between them. DNA for the CDR3: TGTGCCACCAGCGATCGGACAGAATTCACAGATACGCAGTATTTT. Translated, it gives CATSDRTEFTDTQYF.

The genes are TRBV18 and TRBJ2-4, with 10 nucleotides matching TRBD1. CDR1 KGHSH and CDR2 LQKENI come from the germline V gene. This CDR3 has 15 residues. J lost 7 bases, V lost 3 bases, and 6 bases had no gene match. This CDR3 is CASSPGQGVGNIQYF. CDR3 nucleotide sequence: TGTGCCAGCTCACCTGGACAGGGGGTGGGGAACATTCAGTACTTC. The full variable domain, rest sourced from reference TRBV18 and TRBJ2-4, is NAGVMQNPRHLVRRRGQEARLRCSPMKGHSHVYWYRQLPEEGLKFMVYLQKENIIDESGMPKERFSAEFPKEGPSILRIQQVVRGDSAAYFCASSPGQGVGNIQYFGAGTRLSVL.

V and J are TRBV6-6 and TRBJ2-7; 10 nucleotides line up with TRBD2. The CDR3 covers 15 residues. V shed 6 bases and J 2 bases; nucleotides not matched to a gene: 7. CDR1 is MNHNY and CDR2 is SVGAGI in the germline V gene (reference sequence). CDR3 amino acids: CASSIVAGGPYEQYF. The CDR3 DNA follows: TGTGCCAGCAGCATAGTAGCGGGAGGCCCCTACGAGCAGTACTTC.

This chain connects TRBV18 to TRBJ2-7; 10 bases agree with TRBD1. The V segment lost 3 bases and the J segment 9 bases; nucleotides outside the gene matches: 5. The CDR3 contains 13 residues. CDR1 and CDR2 (germline): KGHSH, LQKENI. CDR3 loop: CASSPGTGEGQYF. The DNA of the CDR3 is TGTGCCAGCTCACCCGGGACAGGGGAGGGGCAGTACTTC. Based on the CDR3 plus reference TRBV18 and TRBJ2-7, the full variable domain is NAGVMQNPRHLVRRRGQEARLRCSPMKGHSHVYWYRQLPEEGLKFMVYLQKENIIDESGMPKERFSAEFPKEGPSILRIQQVVRGDSAAYFCASSPGTGEGQYFGPGTRLTVT.

The rearrangement links TRBV11-3 to TRBJ2-2, with no clear D. Germline V CDR1 and CDR2: SGHNT, YENEEA. V lost 5 bases, J lost 6 bases, and 7 bases lay in between. The length of the CDR3 is 12 residues. CDR3 residues: CASSPFSGELFF. The DNA of the CDR3 is TGTGCCAGCAGCCCCTTTTCCGGGGAGCTGTTTTTT.

The V and J genes are TRBV7-9 and TRBJ1-3; D remains ambiguous. Per germline, CDR1 SEHNR and CDR2 FQNEAQ (reference sequence). This CDR3 spans 16 amino acids. With 5 bases removed from V and 0 bases from J, the gap between germline ends came to 14 bases. CDR3 in amino acids: CASSDWIADSGNTIYF. CDR3 nucleotides: TGTGCCAGCAGCGACTGGATCGCGGACTCTGGAAACACCATATATTTT.

The chain combines TRBV5-1 with TRBJ2-3; 9 bases are shared with TRBD2. Germline lookup yields CDR1 SGHRS and CDR2 YFSETQ. V dropped 4 bases and J dropped 5; count of bases not matched to a gene: 11. The CDR3 has 16 amino acids. CDR3 sequence reads: CASSVGTSRSGDTQYF. CDR3 coding DNA: TGCGCCAGCAGCGTCGGGACTAGCCGATCGGGAGATACGCAGTATTTT.

This chain joins TRBV7-9 and TRBJ2-2; 7 positions match TRBD2. The CDR3 spans 15 residues. Trimming at V came to 4 bases and at J to 0 bases, leaving 2 bases not matched to a gene. Germline-derived CDR1 and CDR2 are SEHNR and FQNEAQ (reference sequence). The CDR3 DNA is TGTGCCAGCAGCTGGGGACTACCGAACACCGGGGAGCTGTTTTTT. Protein sequence: CASSWGLPNTGELFF.

The V call is TRBV11-3, the J call TRBJ2-5; the match to TRBD2 covers 8 bases. V was pared by 5 bases and J by 5 bases, with 7 bases of the junction left unmatched. The CDR3 totals 14 residues. Germline V gene data show CDR1 as SGHNT and CDR2 as YENEEA. CDR3 DNA: TGTGCCAGCAGCCCCGGGGGGGACCGCGAGACCCAGTACTTC. This translates into CASSPGGDRETQYF. Together with reference TRBV11-3 and TRBJ2-5, the CDR3 gives the full variable domain: EAGVVQSPRYKIIEKKQPVAFWCNPISGHNTLYWYLQNLGQGPELLIRYENEEAVDDSQLPKDRFSAERLKGVDSTLKIQPAELGDSAVYLCASSPGGDRETQYFGPGTRLLVL.